The rows below give T cell receptor beta chains drawn from one sample of a study of blood T cell repertoires in COVID-19. The assay was immunoSEQ multiplex PCR, and TCRdb's table has in-frame clones only and misses some. Of 300,000 to 450,000 clones listed, around nine tenths are singletons. The specimen was PBMCs or T cells enriched from blood (not recorded which). The receptors originated from a woman aged 18 to 35 who had recovered from COVID-19. CDR3s include the opening cysteine and the closing phenylalanine or tryptophan. D genes are given only for firm matches. Size tells how often a clone was seen (once, few, many) or the class of an expanded clone, and some rows leave it out.

clone_size d_call j_call v_call cdr3_nt cdr3_aa
NA NA TRBJ2-7 TRBV5-6 TGTGCCAGTACAGGGCCGGAGTACGAGCAGTACTTC CASTGPEYEQYF
few NA TRBJ1-2 TRBV10-3 TGTGCCATCAGTGACGTCTCAGGTGGCTACACCTTC CAISDVSGGYTF
NA NA TRBJ2-3 TRBV7-8 TGTGCCAGCAGCCCAAAATCAGGGAGCACAGATACGCAGTATTTT CASSPKSGSTDTQYF
NA TRBD1 TRBJ1-4 TRBV5-1 TGCGCCAGCAGCCTGAGCGGGACAGGGGAAGAAAAACTGTTTTTT CASSLSGTGEEKLFF
NA NA TRBJ1-2 TRBV5-5 TGTGCCAGCAGCTTGGGGGCAGGGAGGAACTATGGCTACACCTTC CASSLGAGRNYGYTF
NA NA TRBJ1-6 TRBV19 TGTGCCAGTAGTATATTGCCCCCGGAGGCTTCACCCCTCCACTTT CASSILPPEASPLHF
NA NA TRBJ2-5 TRBV2 TGTGCCAGCAGAGGGAGTCGCGAGACCCAGTACTTC CASRGSRETQYF
NA NA TRBJ2-3 TRBV6-5 TGTGCCAGCAGTTACTCGTTCAGAGATACGCAGTATTTT CASSYSFRDTQYF
NA TRBD1 TRBJ1-2 TRBV5-6 TGTGCCAGCAGCTTGAACAGGGGAATGACGAACTATGGCTACACCTTC CASSLNRGMTNYGYTF
NA TRBD2 TRBJ2-2 TRBV7-6 TGTGCCAGCAGGCCATTCCTAGCGGGGGGGACCGGGGAGCTGTTTTTT CASRPFLAGGTGELFF
NA NA TRBJ1-1 TRBV6-5 TGTGCCAGCAGTTATGTTCGAGGGGGAGGGACTGAAGCTTTCTTT CASSYVRGGGTEAFF
NA TRBD1 TRBJ1-1 TRBV6-5 TGTGCCAGCAGTACTCGGACAGGAGAAAACACTGAAGCTTTCTTT CASSTRTGENTEAFF
NA TRBD1 TRBJ1-5 TRBV19 TGTGCCAGTAGGCCTTGGATGACAGGGGATAGCAATCAGCCCCAGCATTTT CASRPWMTGDSNQPQHF
NA TRBD1 TRBJ2-1 TRBV9 TGTGCCAGCAGCGACACCGGGACAGGGTTCAATGAGCAGTTCTTC CASSDTGTGFNEQFF
once TRBD1 TRBJ2-7 TRBV24-1 TGTGCCACCAGTGACACGACAGGGCCCGAGCAGTACTTC CATSDTTGPEQYF
few NA TRBJ1-3 TRBV18 TGTGCCAGCTCACCCGTGCCGGGCTCTGGAAACACCATATATTTT CASSPVPGSGNTIYF
NA NA TRBJ1-2 TRBV6-1 TGTGCCAGCAGTGAATTCGAGAGTTTTGGCTACACCTTC CASSEFESFGYTF